This T cell receptor (beta chain) originates from a study of shared clonotypes between healthy human individuals. CD45RO-negative cells were positively selected for CCR7, leaving out terminally differentiated effector memory CD45RA+ cells. The germline V and J ends were trimmed by 3 bases and 9 bases, with 15 bases remaining between them. Germline CDR1 reads MNHNS; CDR2 reads SASEGT. The CDR3 covers 13 residues. Original processing methods: Without quality scores, immunoSEQ junctional reads could not be filtered like full-length reads. Produced via immunoSEQ multiplex PCR; TCRdb's table is partial and in-frame only. The V and J calls and the clone size are those of that table, but D and trimming were determined from the DNA. This sample has approximately 840,000 clones; around 96% occur once, and the top ten carry under 0.3%.

This TCR was sampled from a man aged 25 to 40 in good health. The gene calls are TRBV6-1 and TRBJ2-7; D is perhaps TRBD1 or TRBD2 (5 bases each). Sequencing was performed on naive CD8+ T cells sorted from blood. In DNA form, the CDR3 reads TGTGCCAGCAGTGAGGGGGACCTTACGGTGCAGTACTTC. Translation gives CASSEGDLTVQYF.